This entry describes one TCR beta chain. This sample was included in a study of control samples from healthy donors and cancer patients. The table came from immunoSEQ multiplex PCR; TCRdb's copy has only in-frame clones and leaves some out. This sample carries roughly 93,000 clones, about 89% of them seen once, and the ten largest clones take about 8.6%. There are 13 residues in the CDR3. Germline CDR1 and CDR2: KGHSH and LQKENI. Trimming took 5 bases from V and 7 from J, leaving 11 bases between them. The sequence derives from a woman between 50 and 59 years old with colorectal cancer. Sequencing was done on a sample of PBMCs. The chain combines TRBV18 with TRBJ1-4; tentatively, D is TRBD1 (5 bases). DNA for the CDR3: TGTGCCAGCTCAGGGATGGGGCCTGAAAAACTGTTTTTT. Its protein product is CASSGMGPEKLFF.